This TCR beta chain was found in a study of molecular identifiers for immune sequencing clone quantification. Study-wide results and limits: Because of identical TCR molecules sharing a barcode, sizes of highly expanded clones could be underestimated. Investigators reportedly could detect spiked Jurkat TCR RNA from one cell among one million naive cells.

V dropped 7 bases and J dropped 1 base, with 7 bases sitting between them. Germline V lookup: CDR1 SEHNR, CDR2 FQNEAQ (reference sequence). CDR3 size: 12 residues. Previously published methods and listed TCR primers were used for the bulk TCR libraries. TCRdb reanalysed the PCR reads using MiXCR and keeps one entry per CDR3 protein. The sample has hundreds of thousands of distinct CDR3 sequences, over 25% seen once; the top ten hold 0.78%. This clonotype has a count of ten or more. Its antigen is not known. This chain connects TRBV7-9 to TRBJ1-1, with D unresolved. This receptor was identified in a human donor in good health. Some libraries in this study had Jurkat cell RNA spiked in. The sequenced material came from naive CD8+ T cells from blood, with Jurkat cell RNA spiked in. Subset indicated: FACS-sorted CD8+CD4-CCR7+CD45RA+ naive T cells. The CDR3 loop reads CASNMTNTEAFF. In DNA form, the CDR3 reads TGTGCCAGCAACATGACGAACACTGAAGCTTTCTTT. Combining the CDR3 with reference TRBV7-9 and TRBJ1-1 gives the whole variable domain DTGVSQNPRHKITKRGQNVTFRCDPISEHNRLYWYRQTLGQGPEFLTYFQNEAQLEKSRLLSDRFSAERPKGSFSTLEIQRTEQGDSAMYLCASNMTNTEAFFGQGTRLTVV.